This T cell receptor (beta chain) was retrieved from a study of cytomegalovirus exposure and HLA in healthy donors. On the study more broadly: A subsequent analysis reported that the approximately 120 validation repertoires were produced on the same platform that had also been used for the roughly 700 first-cohort repertoires. Study conclusions and caveats: Many donors shared some public TCRs, even though most TCR sequences were rare. The investigators catalogued 150 to 200 TCR beta chains as cytomegalovirus-associated. The tendency of first-cohort TCR clusters to co-occur in the 120 validation repertoires was the finding of a later analysis.

On this clone itself: Its specificity is unknown.

Method: immunoSEQ multiplex PCR; TCRdb's copy keeps in-frame clones and lacks some. The data contain 200,000 to 250,000 clones, around nine tenths of them singletons. Sequenced material: PBMCs. This receptor was obtained from a woman aged 18-35 years in good health and CMV-seropositive.

This CDR3 reads CASSPLSGAENEQFF. CDR3 DNA: TGTGCCAGCTCCCCCCTTAGCGGAGCCGAGAATGAGCAGTTCTTC. V gene TRBV18 combines with J gene TRBJ2-1; perhaps TRBD2 as D (6 bases). Trimming shortened V by 6 bases and J by 7 bases, and 19 bases separated the two germline ends. The CDR3 totals 15 residues. CDR1 and CDR2 from the germline V gene are KGHSH and LQKENI. The entire variable domain, with the rest obtained from reference TRBV18 and TRBJ2-1, is as follows: NAGVMQNPRHLVRRRGQEARLRCSPMKGHSHVYWYRQLPEEGLKFMVYLQKENIIDESGMPKERFSAEFPKEGPSILRIQQVVRGDSAAYFCASSPLSGAENEQFFGPGTRLTVL.